Each of the 23 T cell receptor beta chains below was sequenced from the same sample in a study of tumor-infiltrating lymphocytes in oesophageal squamous cell carcinoma. MiXCR, applied by TCRdb to the PCR reads, yields one record per CDR3 protein. Among 18,000 or so distinct CDR3 sequences, just under 40% were seen once, and the ten largest hold just under 20%. The source material was esophageal tumor tissue. The receptors originated from a male donor with esophageal squamous cell carcinoma.

The rearrangement links TRBV5-6 to TRBJ2-4; 10 nucleotides match TRBD1. The tail of the sequence fits TRBJ2-7 better, so the J call may be wrong. The CDR3 runs 14 residues. Germline lookup yields CDR1 SGHDT and CDR2 YYEEEE. The CDR3 spells CASSYGTGDYEQYF. The CDR3 coding sequence is TGTGCCAGCAGCTACGGGACAGGGGACTACGAGCAGTACTTC.

This clonotype was detected ten times or more. The V and J genes are TRBV5-6 and TRBJ2-5; 9 bases map to TRBD1. Judging by the DNA end, TRBJ2-7 fits better; the J call may be wrong. Germline lookup yields CDR1 SGHDT and CDR2 YYEEEE. The CDR3 consists of 14 residues. The CDR3, as DNA: TGTGCCAGCAGCACCCTGGGACAGGGCTACGAGCAGTACTTC. Translated, it gives CASSTLGQGYEQYF.

There are many counts of this clonotype. A much larger clone sits a single nucleotide away, making a read error possible. V gene TRBV7-6 combines with J gene TRBJ2-3; the D gene is possibly TRBD2 (5 bases). CDR3 size: 12 residues. Germline CDR1 reads SGHVS; CDR2 reads FNYEAQ. CDR3 amino acids: CATRMYTGELYF. CDR3 sequence (DNA): TGTGCTACTCGTATGTACACCGGGGAGCTGTATTTT.

The chain is built from TRBV19 and TRBJ2-1; 7 nucleotides match TRBD2. Per the germline V gene, CDR1 is LNHDA and CDR2 is SQIVND (reference sequence). The CDR3 contains 16 residues. Trimming took 3 bases from V and 6 from J; bases not matched to a gene: 11. The CDR3 reads CASSIPVGSGINEQFF. The CDR3 DNA sequence: TGTGCCAGTAGTATTCCCGTGGGCAGCGGGATCAATGAGCAGTTCTTC.

This chain connects TRBV7-6 to TRBJ2-1; no clear D gene. This CDR3 is built from 16 residues. V was cut by 5 bases and J by 3 bases, with 17 bases left in between. Germline V CDR1 and CDR2: SGHVS, FNYEAQ. This CDR3 is CASSHNRAAFYNEQFF. The CDR3 nucleotides are TGTGCCAGCAGCCACAACCGGGCCGCATTCTACAATGAGCAGTTCTTC.

This chain joins TRBV7-2 and TRBJ1-1; D is ambiguous. Germline CDR1 is SGHTA and CDR2 is FQGNSA. V shed 5 bases and J shed 1 base, with 14 bases lying between them. This CDR3 contains 15 residues. CDR3 residues: CASSPRTWQNTEAFF. The CDR3 nucleotides are TGTGCCAGCAGCCCTAGGACCTGGCAGAACACTGAAGCTTTCTTT.

This clonotype appeared a few times. This rearrangement joins TRBV7-3 to TRBJ2-5; D assignment may be TRBD1 or TRBD2 (6 bases each). Between the trimmed V and J ends, which lost 5 bases and 5 bases, there was a span of 15 bases. Germline CDR1 SGHTA, CDR2 FQGTGA. The CDR3 consists of 14 residues. The CDR3 DNA sequence: TGTGCCAGCAGCCTGTCGGGGGCGGGGGAGACCCAGTACTTC. Encoded protein: CASSLSGAGETQYF. Full variable domain (remainder filled in from reference TRBV7-3 and TRBJ2-5): GAGVSQTPSNKVTEKGKYVELRCDPISGHTALYWYRQSLGQGPEFLIYFQGTGAADDSGLPNDRFFAVRPEGSVSTLKIQRTERGDSAVYLCASSLSGAGETQYFGPGTRLLVL.

At least ten counts were recorded for this clonotype. The chain is built from TRBV6-1 and TRBJ2-1; TRBD2 is a possible D gene (5 bases). Matching the DNA end better, TRBJ2-7 makes the J call doubtful. The CDR3 loop spans 13 amino acids. CDR1 is MNHNS, CDR2 SASEGT, per germline. The CDR3 DNA is TGTGCCAGCAAACGGGGTTCCTACAATGAGCAGTACTTC. Protein sequence: CASKRGSYNEQYF.

The rearrangement links TRBV7-2 to TRBJ1-1, with D unresolved. Per the germline V gene, CDR1 is SGHTA and CDR2 is FQGNSA. The V gene lost 0 bases and the J gene lost 10 bases, with 9 bases spanning the gap. The CDR3 length is 12 residues. As DNA, the CDR3 is TGTGCCAGCAGCTTAGCCTCCCTGGGAGCTTTCTTT. Amino acids: CASSLASLGAFF.

Regarding this clonotype: The CDR3 does not close with the conserved phenylalanine or tryptophan, likely indicating a read error. The limits of the CDR3 on the DNA are not certain, so only TCRdb's listed CDR3 is given. The gene calls are TRBV19 and TRBJ2-1; whether TRBD1, the table's D call, matches the DNA was not checked. Ends included, the CDR3 has 15 residues. Germline V gives CDR1 LNHDA, CDR2 SQIVND (reference sequence). CDR3: CASRTGKNYGYTFGS.

This clonotype was seen ten or more times. The chain uses TRBV27 and TRBJ2-5; TRBD2 is a possible D gene (6 bases). Germline CDR1 MNHEY, CDR2 SMNVEV (reference sequence). V was shortened by 6 bases and J by 5 bases, with 19 bases between the two germline ends. This CDR3 is 15 amino acids long. The chain's CDR3 is CASRGGGEGLETQYF. CDR3 sequence (DNA): TGTGCCAGCAGAGGCGGCGGGGAAGGGCTGGAGACCCAGTACTTC.

This clonotype was observed many times. The chain carries TRBV5-4 and TRBJ2-3; TRBD2 agrees at 8 bases. V was clipped by 4 bases and J by 4 bases; unmatched bases: 11. Germline CDR1 is SGHNT and CDR2 is YYREEE (reference sequence). The length of the CDR3 is 16 residues. This CDR3 is CASSAGAGREADTQYF. DNA of the CDR3: TGTGCCAGCAGCGCCGGGGCGGGGCGGGAGGCAGATACGCAGTATTTT.

The V gene is TRBV7-2, the J gene TRBJ2-3; D might be TRBD2 (5 bases). The DNA end is a closer match to TRBJ2-1, so the J assignment may be wrong. Germline V gene sequence: CDR1 SGHTA, CDR2 FQGNSA. The CDR3 spans 15 residues. The CDR3 is CASSTPGGRYNEQFF. The CDR3 DNA reads as TGTGCCAGCAGCACCCCAGGCGGGCGGTACAATGAGCAGTTCTTC.

This clonotype was picked up many times. The chain combines TRBV6-1 with TRBJ2-7; maybe TRBD1 (5 bases). Trimming pared 5 bases from V and 3 bases from J, leaving 11 bases between. The CDR3 has 13 residues. The germline CDR1 and CDR2 sequences are MNHNS and SASEGT. The CDR3 bases are TGTGCCAGCAGTACCTACCAGGGCTACGAGCAGTACTTC. It is translated as CASSTYQGYEQYF.

This clonotype counts as medium-sized. This chain connects TRBV7-2 to TRBJ2-7; no clear D. V dropped 1 base and J dropped 1 base, with 11 bases sitting between them. Germline V gene sequence: CDR1 SGHTA, CDR2 FQGNSA. The CDR3 covers 15 residues. The chain's CDR3 is CASSLEGYPSYEQYF. CDR3 coding DNA: TGTGCCAGCAGCTTAGAAGGGTATCCTTCCTACGAGCAGTACTTC.

To note about this clonotype: One junction end disagrees with the germline gene, perhaps due to a read error. This rearrangement joins TRBV7-7 to TRBJ1-6, with D perhaps TRBD1 (5 bases). Germline CDR1 SSHAT, CDR2 FNYEAQ (reference sequence). The CDR3 has 12 amino acids. The CDR3 DNA is TGTGCCAGCAGCTACGACTGGGGCGAGCAGTACTTT. This encodes CASSYDWGEQYF.

A word on this clonotype: A much larger clone lies a single base off, so this may be a read error. This chain links TRBV18 with TRBJ2-4; 9 positions match TRBD1. The J call may not be correct, given that the DNA end is closer to TRBJ2-1. The CDR3 totals 15 residues. The V gene's germline CDR1 is KGHSH and CDR2 LQKENI. For the CDR3, the DNA is TGTGCCAGCTCCACGAGACAGGGGGTCGGCGAGACCCAGTTCTTC. Translating it yields CASSTRQGVGETQFF.

This chain connects TRBV7-3 to TRBJ2-7; D tentatively fits TRBD1 or TRBD2 (6 bases each). The end of the DNA aligns better with TRBJ2-5, so the J call may be wrong. The CDR3 length is 14 residues. Germline values: CDR1 SGHTA, CDR2 FQGTGA. The CDR3, as DNA: TGTGCCAGCAGCTTAATTGGGGGGCGAGAGACCCAGTACTTC. This sequence encodes CASSLIGGRETQYF.

This clonotype was counted ten times or more. The chain recombines TRBV11-3 with TRBJ2-3; 8 bases fit TRBD2. Germline V CDR1 and CDR2: SGHNT, YENEEA. CDR3 length equals 15 residues. Germline trimming cut 5 bases from V and 0 bases from J; bases unmatched to any gene: 4. The CDR3 DNA is TGTGCCAGCAGCCCAGCGGGAGTAAGCACAGATACGCAGTATTTT. Residues: CASSPAGVSTDTQYF.

This clonotype was seen at least ten times. J is TRBJ2-1 and V is TRBV2; 7 bases fit TRBD2. Looked up from germline, CDR1 is SNHLY and CDR2 is FYNNEI. Unmatched junction bases numbered 8, after V lost 3 bases and J lost 6 bases. CDR3 length: 15 residues. The CDR3 region is CASSDVQRGSNEQFF. As DNA, the CDR3 is TGTGCCAGCAGTGATGTACAGCGGGGAAGCAATGAGCAGTTCTTC.

This clonotype came up many times. The chain links TRBV18 to TRBJ1-1; D gene uncertain. Germline V lookup: CDR1 KGHSH, CDR2 LQKENI. The CDR3 loop spans 14 amino acids. V gave up 5 bases and J gave up 4 bases, with 14 bases separating them. The CDR3 region has the DNA TGTGCCAGCTCAATCGAAAAAAGGACCACTGAAGCTTTCTTT. This codes for CASSIEKRTTEAFF.

The chain has TRBV11-2 and TRBJ2-5, with D possibly matching TRBD1 (5 bases). Germline V gives CDR1 SGHAT, CDR2 FQNNGV. CDR3 length equals 14 residues. Trimming pared 1 base from V and 2 bases from J, leaving 8 bases between. CDR3: CASSLVRQQETQYF. Written as DNA, the CDR3 is TGTGCCAGCAGCTTAGTTCGACAGCAAGAGACCCAGTACTTC. The full variable domain, rest sourced from reference TRBV11-2 and TRBJ2-5, is EAGVAQSPRYKIIEKRQSVAFWCNPISGHATLYWYQQILGQGPKLLIQFQNNGVVDDSQLPKDRFSAERLKGVDSTLKIQPAKLEDSAVYLCASSLVRQQETQYFGPGTRLLVL.

As regards this clonotype: One end of the junction is discordant with germline, which a read error may explain. This chain joins TRBV7-2 and TRBJ2-2, with 7 bases aligning to TRBD2. Germline V gene lookup returns CDR1 SGHTA and CDR2 FQGNSA. There are 14 residues in the CDR3. The CDR3 loop is CASSPGEGGGGLFF. DNA of the CDR3: TGTGCCAGCAGCCCCGGAGAGGGCGGCGGGGGGCTGTTTTTT.